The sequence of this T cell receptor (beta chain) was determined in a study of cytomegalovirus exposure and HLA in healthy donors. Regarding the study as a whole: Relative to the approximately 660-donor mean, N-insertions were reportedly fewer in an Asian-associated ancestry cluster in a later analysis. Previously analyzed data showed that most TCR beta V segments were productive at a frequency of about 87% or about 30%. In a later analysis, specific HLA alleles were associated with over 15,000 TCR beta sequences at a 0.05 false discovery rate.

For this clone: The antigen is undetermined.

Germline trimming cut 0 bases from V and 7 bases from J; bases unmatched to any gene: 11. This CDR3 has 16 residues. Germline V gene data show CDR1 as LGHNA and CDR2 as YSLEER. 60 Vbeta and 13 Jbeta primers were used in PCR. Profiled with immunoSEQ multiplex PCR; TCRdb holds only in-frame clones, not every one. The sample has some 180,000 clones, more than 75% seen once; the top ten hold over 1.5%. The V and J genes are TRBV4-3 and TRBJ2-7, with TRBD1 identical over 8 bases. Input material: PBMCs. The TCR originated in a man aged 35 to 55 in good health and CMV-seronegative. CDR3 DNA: TGCGCCAGCAGCCAAGAAGTGGCAGGGGGCATCGGGGAGCAGTACTTC. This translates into CASSQEVAGGIGEQYF.